The 14 T cell receptor beta chains in this list originate from one sample, sequenced in a study of shared clonotypes between healthy human individuals. TCRdb's table, derived via immunoSEQ multiplex PCR, lists solely in-frame clones and lacks some. The sample includes 2 million to 2.5 million clones, 93% seen only once; the top ten take 0.35% to 0.45%. Material: naive CD4+ T cells from PBMCs. Subset described: CD45RA+ positively selected. These receptors were collected from a man aged 18 to 29 in good health. Some clones in this sample may be carry-over from other donors' samples.

The chain recombines TRBV5-1 with TRBJ2-2, with 8 bases fitting TRBD1. V trimming: 1 base; J trimming: 2 bases; junction bases outside the gene matches: 7. The CDR3 loop spans 17 amino acids. Per germline, CDR1 SGHRS and CDR2 YFSETQ. This CDR3 is CASSLPTGGSNTGELFF. CDR3 in DNA: TGCGCCAGCAGCTTGCCTACAGGGGGATCAAACACCGGGGAGCTGTTTTTT.

This clone was seen just once. The chain couples TRBV2 to TRBJ1-1; possibly TRBD1 for D (5 bases). The V and J ends lost 1 base and 1 base respectively, with 13 bases between them. This CDR3 has 16 residues. Germline V gene lookup returns CDR1 SNHLY and CDR2 FYNNEI. CDR3 loop: CASSEVVGAGNTEAFF. The CDR3 DNA is TGTGCCAGCAGTGAAGTGGTTGGGGCAGGGAACACTGAAGCTTTCTTT.

In this sample, this clone turned up once. The chain employs TRBV18 and TRBJ2-2; the D is unclear. V was shortened by 0 bases and J by 1 base, with 6 bases between the two germline ends. Germline CDR1 and CDR2: KGHSH and LQKENI. This CDR3 contains 15 residues. DNA of the CDR3: TGTGCCAGCTCACCACCTTGGGGGAACACCGGGGAGCTGTTTTTT. Protein sequence: CASSPPWGNTGELFF.

The rearrangement uses TRBV30 and TRBJ2-7; TRBD2 agrees at 11 bases. The junction had 17 bases not matched to a gene; V was cut back by 3 bases and J by 4 bases. There are 18 residues in the CDR3. Germline CDR1 reads GTSNPN; CDR2 reads SVGIG (reference sequence). CDR3 DNA sequence: TGTGCCTGGAGGACAAGGGGGGGCCCGGGACTAGCGGATTACGAGCAGTACTTC. This translates into CAWRTRGGPGLADYEQYF.

V and J are TRBV4-3 and TRBJ2-1; possibly TRBD1 or TRBD2 for D (6 bases each). The CDR3 loop spans 15 amino acids. Trimming cost V 1 base and J 4 bases, with 11 bases left between them. The V gene's germline CDR1 is LGHNA and CDR2 YSLEER. CDR3 region: CASSQGGTLYNEQFF. DNA of the CDR3: TGCGCCAGCAGCCAAGGCGGGACACTTTACAATGAGCAGTTCTTC.

The rearrangement joins TRBV28 to TRBJ1-5; no reliable D call. The CDR3 spans 13 residues. Germline CDR1 and CDR2: MDHEN and SYDVKM. V gave up 6 bases and J gave up 2 bases, with 8 bases separating them. The CDR3 DNA follows: TGTGCCAGCAGGAGTTCCCGCAATCAGCCCCAGCATTTT. Its translation is CASRSSRNQPQHF.

The chain is built from TRBV29-1 and TRBJ1-2, with D perhaps TRBD1 (5 bases). The length of the CDR3 is 14 residues. Germline values: CDR1 SQVTM, CDR2 ANQGSEA. V gave up 3 bases and J gave up 8 bases, with 19 bases separating them. This CDR3 is CSVEGVQGVGGYTF. CDR3 DNA sequence: TGCAGCGTTGAGGGGGTTCAGGGCGTGGGAGGCTACACCTTC. Using reference TRBV29-1 and TRBJ1-2 for the parts outside the CDR3, the full variable domain is SAVISQKPSRDICQRGTSLTIQCQVDSQVTMMFWYRQQPGQSLTLIATANQGSEATYESGFVIDKFPISRPNLTFSTLTVSNMSPEDSSIYLCSVEGVQGVGGYTFGSGTRLTVV.

This clone is a singleton in its sample. This chain uses TRBV10-1 with TRBJ2-3, with TRBD2 as a possible D gene (6 bases). Germline lookup yields CDR1 WNHNN and CDR2 SYGVQD (reference sequence). The CDR3 consists of 14 residues. V gave up 9 bases and J gave up 4 bases, with 17 bases separating them. CDR3: CASSQGGRADTQYF. The CDR3 DNA is TGCGCCAGTTCCCAGGGAGGCCGGGCAGATACGCAGTATTTT.

The chain recombines TRBV5-6 with TRBJ1-1, with D possibly matching TRBD1 (6 bases). Germline lookup yields CDR1 SGHDT and CDR2 YYEEEE. This CDR3 has 14 residues. V lost 6 bases, J lost 1 base, and 13 bases lay in between. Here the CDR3 reads CASIWGGQNTEAFF. The DNA of the CDR3 is TGTGCCAGCATCTGGGGGGGACAGAACACTGAAGCTTTCTTT. The full variable domain, its missing parts supplied by reference TRBV5-6 and TRBJ1-1, is DAGVTQSPTHLIKTRGQQVTLRCSPKSGHDTVSWYQQALGQGPQFIFQYYEEEERQRGNFPDRFSGHQFPNYSSELNVNALLLGDSALYLCASIWGGQNTEAFFGQGTRLTVV.

This clone was seen a handful of times. This CDR3 is also generated by other DNA sequences in the sample. V gene TRBV20-1 combines with J gene TRBJ2-1; no firm D call. Germline CDR1 and CDR2: DFQATT and SNEGSKA (reference sequence). The CDR3 length is 10 residues. Trimming took off 3 bases at V and 6 bases at J, with 3 bases between the two ends. This CDR3 reads CSASSNEQFF. The CDR3 region has the DNA TGCAGTGCTAGTTCCAATGAGCAGTTCTTC.

The rearrangement uses TRBV5-4 and TRBJ1-3, with 7 bases matching TRBD1. The CDR3 covers 16 residues. The V segment lost 5 bases and the J segment 0 bases; nucleotides outside the gene matches: 8. The germline CDR1 and CDR2 sequences are SGHNT and YYREEE (reference sequence). The CDR3, as DNA: TGTGCCAGCAGTCAACGGGGACAGCTCTCTGGAAACACCATATATTTT. Protein: CASSQRGQLSGNTIYF.

J is TRBJ1-4 and V is TRBV5-1, with D possibly matching TRBD1 (5 bases). The CDR3 runs 14 residues. Germline CDR1 reads SGHRS; CDR2 reads YFSETQ. Trimming cost V 4 bases and J 5 bases, with 12 bases left between them. The CDR3 bases are TGCGCCAGCAGCCCACCTCAGGGAAATGAAAAACTGTTTTTT. Translating gives CASSPPQGNEKLFF.

The V call is TRBV27, the J call TRBJ1-2, with D possibly matching TRBD1 (5 bases). Per the germline V gene, CDR1 is MNHEY and CDR2 is SMNVEV (reference sequence). The CDR3 has 15 amino acids. Deletions cut 7 bases from V and 1 base from J, with 16 bases between. CDR3 DNA sequence: TGTGCCAGCACCCGTGTTCCGGACAATAACTATGGCTACACCTTC. As protein: CASTRVPDNNYGYTF.

With regard to this clone: The sample holds other DNA sequences that translate to the same CDR3. The rearrangement links TRBV5-1 to TRBJ2-1; TRBD2 agrees at 7 bases. Germline CDR1 reads SGHRS; CDR2 reads YFSETQ. The CDR3 covers 15 residues. V trimming: 4 bases; J trimming: 0 bases; junction bases outside the gene matches: 4. In DNA form, the CDR3 reads TGCGCCAGCAGCCCAAGCGGGATCTCCTACAATGAGCAGTTCTTC. It yields the protein CASSPSGISYNEQFF. Full variable domain (remainder filled in from reference TRBV5-1 and TRBJ2-1): KAGVTQTPRYLIKTRGQQVTLSCSPISGHRSVSWYQQTPGQGLQFLFEYFSETQRNKGNFPGRFSGRQFSNSRSEMNVSTLELGDSALYLCASSPSGISYNEQFFGPGTRLTVL.